The 30 T cell receptor beta chains listed next were all sequenced from one sample in a study of blood T cell repertoires in COVID-19. Only in-frame clones appear in the TCRdb table, and some are missing; sequencing was by immunoSEQ multiplex PCR. This repertoire shows about 100,000 clones, roughly 79% found once; its top ten account for under 5%. Sequencing input: peripheral blood. The receptors come from a man aged 80 or over with COVID-19, enrolled during active disease.

This clone turned up a few times. The chain carries TRBV2 and TRBJ1-1; D is perhaps TRBD1 (5 bases). Trimming shortened V by 4 bases and J by 7 bases, and 16 bases separated the two germline ends. This CDR3 region has 14 residues. The germline V gene has CDR1 SNHLY and CDR2 FYNNEI. CDR3: CASSAKWGGSEAFF. The CDR3 nucleotides read TGTGCCAGCAGTGCTAAGTGGGGCGGTAGTGAAGCTTTCTTT.

V usage is TRBV28 and J usage is TRBJ1-4; tentatively, D is TRBD1 (5 bases). Between the trimmed V and J ends, which lost 6 bases and 6 bases, there was a span of 11 bases. CDR3 size: 13 residues. Germline V gives CDR1 MDHEN, CDR2 SYDVKM. CDR3 in DNA: TGTGCCAGCAGAACGGGACTGGATGAAAAACTGTTTTTT. Protein product: CASRTGLDEKLFF.

The chain uses TRBV29-1 and TRBJ1-2; 7 bases match TRBD1. CDR3 size: 13 residues. The germline CDR1 and CDR2 sequences are SQVTM and ANQGSEA. V dropped 6 bases and J dropped 0; count of bases not matched to a gene: 4. CDR3 region: CSVDRVSNYGYTF. The CDR3 nucleotides read TGCAGCGTCGACAGGGTATCTAACTATGGCTACACCTTC.

This clone came up once. J is TRBJ2-1 and V is TRBV4-3; 9 positions agree with TRBD1. CDR1 and CDR2 (germline): LGHNA, YSLEER. V gave up 0 bases and J gave up 6 bases; unmatched junction bases: 6. The CDR3 runs 16 residues. This CDR3 reads CASSQDPGQGINEQFF. The CDR3 nucleotides read TGCGCCAGCAGCCAAGATCCGGGACAGGGTATCAATGAGCAGTTCTTC.

This sequence joins TRBV5-1 and TRBJ2-1; 9 bases map to TRBD2. Germline V lookup: CDR1 SGHRS, CDR2 YFSETQ. V lost 3 bases and J lost 3; bases outside the gene matches: 7. The CDR3 consists of 16 residues. The CDR3 DNA reads TGCGCCAGCAGCTCGGATAGCGGGGGAAACTACAATGAGCAGTTCTTC. This gives the protein CASSSDSGGNYNEQFF. The full variable domain, with the rest looked up from reference TRBV5-1 and TRBJ2-1, is KAGVTQTPRYLIKTRGQQVTLSCSPISGHRSVSWYQQTPGQGLQFLFEYFSETQRNKGNFPGRFSGRQFSNSRSEMNVSTLELGDSALYLCASSSDSGGNYNEQFFGPGTRLTVL.

V and J are TRBV5-5 and TRBJ1-5, with TRBD1 as a possible D gene (5 bases). This CDR3 is 15 amino acids long. V shed 0 bases and J shed 6 bases, with 13 bases lying between them. Germline assignment: CDR1 SGHKS and CDR2 YYEKEE (reference sequence). CDR3 DNA sequence: TGTGCCAGCAGCTTGGGTGGGGGGTCTAGTCAGCCCCAGCATTTT. It yields the protein CASSLGGGSSQPQHF.

Here the CDR3 DNA reads TGTGCCAGCAGCCCCAGACAGACAACTAATGAAAAACTGTTTTTT. Translation: CASSPRQTTNEKLFF. This chain uses TRBV6-5 with TRBJ1-4, with D tentatively TRBD1 (5 bases). The CDR3 is 15 amino acids. Germline CDR1 is MNHEY and CDR2 is SVGAGI. V was shortened by 6 bases and J by 0 bases, with 11 bases between the two germline ends.

The gene calls are TRBV20-1 and TRBJ2-7, with TRBD1 identical over 7 bases. The germline V gene encodes CDR1 DFQATT and CDR2 SNEGSKA (reference sequence). The CDR3 length is 14 residues. The trim removed 3 bases at V and 0 bases at J, leaving 5 bases unmatched. The CDR3 loop reads CSASPGTASYEQYF. The CDR3 DNA reads TGCAGTGCTAGTCCGGGGACAGCCTCCTACGAGCAGTACTTC.

The chain employs TRBV6-1 and TRBJ2-7, with D possibly TRBD1 on 5 matching bases. Germline assignment: CDR1 MNHNS and CDR2 SASEGT. This CDR3 is 19 amino acids long. The V gene lost 4 bases and the J gene lost 1 base, with 26 bases spanning the gap. CDR3 sequence: CASSAWAFRTSTFSYEQYF. CDR3 sequence (DNA): TGTGCCAGCAGTGCCTGGGCCTTTCGGACAAGCACCTTTTCCTACGAGCAGTACTTC.

This clone was observed once. The V and J genes are TRBV6-6 and TRBJ1-5; D gene uncertain. V was shortened by 0 bases and J by 6 bases, with 9 bases between the two germline ends. This CDR3 spans 14 amino acids. Per the germline V gene, CDR1 is MNHNY and CDR2 is SVGAGI (reference sequence). Written as DNA, the CDR3 is TGTGCCAGCAGTTACTCCGGGGAAGGTCAGCCCCAGCATTTT. It translates to CASSYSGEGQPQHF.

This rearrangement joins TRBV27 to TRBJ1-1, with TRBD1 identical over 7 bases. The CDR3 runs 14 residues. V lost 6 bases to trimming and J lost 2 bases; unmatched junction nucleotides: 6. Germline-derived CDR1 and CDR2 are MNHEY and SMNVEV (reference sequence). CDR3: CASSLGTANTEAFF. The CDR3 nucleotides read TGTGCCAGCAGCCTCGGGACAGCTAACACTGAAGCTTTCTTT.

This chain links TRBV6-1 with TRBJ2-7; 7 bases are shared with TRBD1. Germline V gene sequence: CDR1 MNHNS, CDR2 SASEGT. The CDR3 extends over 12 amino acids. V was clipped by 3 bases and J by 6 bases; unmatched bases: 2. This CDR3 reads CASSDTGVEQYF. CDR3 bases: TGTGCCAGCAGTGATACAGGGGTCGAGCAGTACTTC.

In this sample, this clone turned up a few times. The sample has other DNA sequences that encode this CDR3 too. The CDR3 protein is CASSPTGNTEAFF. The CDR3 DNA sequence: TGTGCCAGTAGCCCAACAGGAAACACTGAAGCTTTCTTT. This chain connects TRBV6-5 to TRBJ1-1, with D possibly matching TRBD1 (5 bases). Germline V lookup: CDR1 MNHEY, CDR2 SVGAGI. V lost 9 bases to trimming and J lost 2 bases, with 13 bases between them. The length of the CDR3 is 13 residues.

J is TRBJ2-1 and V is TRBV10-3, with TRBD2 matching 7 bases. V gave up 5 bases and J gave up 4 bases; unmatched junction bases: 14. Germline V gene data show CDR1 as ENHRY and CDR2 as SYGVKD. CDR3 size: 17 residues. The CDR3 sequence: CAISSDEGGGRYNEQFF. The CDR3 nucleotides read TGTGCCATCAGTTCTGACGAGGGCGGGGGTAGGTACAATGAGCAGTTCTTC.

The CDR3 coding sequence is TGTGCCAGTACCCTTACGGCGGGTGTGAGTGGCTACACCTTC. Its translation is CASTLTAGVSGYTF. The chain combines TRBV19 with TRBJ1-2; the D is unclear. CDR1 is LNHDA, CDR2 SQIVND, per germline (reference sequence). The length of the CDR3 is 14 residues. Trimming stripped 7 bases from V and 7 bases from J, with 19 bases between.

The genes are TRBV2 and TRBJ1-2, with D perhaps matching TRBD1 (6 bases). Germline CDR1 reads SNHLY; CDR2 reads FYNNEI. V was shortened by 4 bases and J by 4 bases, with 13 bases between the two germline ends. The CDR3 contains 14 residues. In DNA form, the CDR3 reads TGTGCCAGCAGTGGCGGGGGCGCCCGCTATGGCTACACCTTC. Residues: CASSGGGARYGYTF.

This clone was counted between two and nine times. The chain joins TRBV19 to TRBJ2-1; a possible D gene is TRBD2 (6 bases). Per the germline V gene, CDR1 is LNHDA and CDR2 is SQIVND (reference sequence). Trimming took off 4 bases at V and 8 bases at J, with 18 bases between the two ends. CDR3 length equals 15 residues. The CDR3 region has the DNA TGTGCCAGTAGTAGCGGGACTTCCACAGTGGATGAGCAGTTCTTC. As protein: CASSSGTSTVDEQFF.

The gene calls are TRBV4-1 and TRBJ2-3, with 8 positions matching TRBD2. CDR1 MGHRA and CDR2 YSYEKL come from the germline V gene. The CDR3 contains 14 residues. The junction had 10 bases not matched to a gene; V was cut back by 10 bases and J by 4 bases. The DNA for the CDR3 is TGCGCCACCCGGATGGCGGGGGGCCCAGATACGCAGTATTTT. Translation: CATRMAGGPDTQYF.

This clone was seen only once. The chain has TRBV20-1 and TRBJ1-1; tentative D call: TRBD1 (6 bases). Between the trimmed V and J ends, which lost 3 bases and 5 bases, there was a span of 13 bases. CDR3 size: 13 residues. CDR1 DFQATT and CDR2 SNEGSKA come from the germline V gene (reference sequence). The DNA of the CDR3 is TGCAGTGCTAGTTGGCAGGGGCTAACTGAAGCTTTCTTT. Amino acid sequence: CSASWQGLTEAFF.

This chain uses TRBV4-2 with TRBJ2-7, with D perhaps matching TRBD1 (6 bases). Germline CDR1 LGHNA, CDR2 YNFKEQ. This CDR3 is 14 amino acids long. The V end lost 0 bases, the J end lost 4 bases, and 10 bases lay between the germline ends. The DNA for the CDR3 is TGTGCCAGCAGCCAAGAGCCCCAGGGGTACGAGCAGTACTTC. Translation gives CASSQEPQGYEQYF.

The rearrangement links TRBV19 to TRBJ1-2; D gene uncertain. The CDR3 covers 12 residues. CDR1 is LNHDA, CDR2 SQIVND, per germline (reference sequence). Trimming left V 3 bases short and J 2 bases short, with 4 bases between. This chain's CDR3 is CASSMRNYGYTF. The CDR3, as DNA: TGTGCCAGTAGTATGAGAAACTATGGCTACACCTTC.

This sequence joins TRBV10-3 and TRBJ1-5; D perhaps matches TRBD1 (6 bases). Trimming left V 7 bases short and J 0 bases short, with 13 bases between. Looked up from germline, CDR1 is ENHRY and CDR2 is SYGVKD. This CDR3 is 15 amino acids long. The chain's CDR3 is CAIIQQGYSNQPQHF. The DNA for the CDR3 is TGTGCCATCATTCAACAGGGATATAGCAATCAGCCCCAGCATTTT.

The gene calls are TRBV18 and TRBJ2-6; no definite D call. The CDR3 runs to 18 residues. Germline loops: CDR1 KGHSH, CDR2 LQKENI. V lost 0 bases to trimming and J lost 0 bases, with 12 bases between them. CDR3 DNA: TGTGCCAGCTCACCACCGACCGGGTTTGGCTCTGGGGCCAACGTCCTGACTTTC. The encoded protein is CASSPPTGFGSGANVLTF. Full variable domain (outside the CDR3, taken from reference TRBV18 and TRBJ2-6): NAGVMQNPRHLVRRRGQEARLRCSPMKGHSHVYWYRQLPEEGLKFMVYLQKENIIDESGMPKERFSAEFPKEGPSILRIQQVVRGDSAAYFCASSPPTGFGSGANVLTFGAGSRLTVL.

CDR3: CASTSQGATLSGNTIYF. The CDR3, as DNA: TGTGCCAGTACCTCACAGGGGGCGACTTTATCTGGAAACACCATATATTTT. The chain joins TRBV19 to TRBJ1-3; 9 nucleotides agree with TRBD1. The CDR3 has 17 residues. Looked up from germline, CDR1 is LNHDA and CDR2 is SQIVND (reference sequence). The V gene end was trimmed by 7 bases and the J gene end by 1 base; junction bases not matched to a gene: 11.

The gene calls are TRBV18 and TRBJ2-3, with D possibly TRBD2 on 6 matching bases. The germline V gene encodes CDR1 KGHSH and CDR2 LQKENI. This CDR3 contains 16 residues. The V end was cut by 3 bases, the J end by 0 bases, with 13 bases between. In DNA, the CDR3 is TGTGCCAGCTCACCGGGTGGCGGGGAGAGCACAGATACGCAGTATTTT. This gives the protein CASSPGGGESTDTQYF. Variable domain in full (rest from reference TRBV18 and TRBJ2-3): NAGVMQNPRHLVRRRGQEARLRCSPMKGHSHVYWYRQLPEEGLKFMVYLQKENIIDESGMPKERFSAEFPKEGPSILRIQQVVRGDSAAYFCASSPGGGESTDTQYFGPGTRLTVL.

The chain combines TRBV6-1 with TRBJ2-7; TRBD2 is a possible D gene (6 bases). The CDR3 is 14 residues long. The germline V gene encodes CDR1 MNHNS and CDR2 SASEGT. The V end was cut by 5 bases, the J end by 1 base, with 12 bases between. CDR3 loop: CASSRGAESYEQYF. The CDR3 DNA follows: TGTGCCAGCAGTCGCGGGGCAGAATCCTACGAGCAGTACTTC.

The chain links TRBV30 to TRBJ1-6; possibly TRBD1 for D (6 bases). Germline CDR1 is GTSNPN and CDR2 is SVGIG (reference sequence). With 1 base removed from V and 4 bases from J, the gap between germline ends came to 14 bases. CDR3 length equals 16 residues. DNA of the CDR3: TGTGCCTGGAGTGAGGTTGGGGGGGCTTATAATTCACCCCTCCACTTT. Translating it yields CAWSEVGGAYNSPLHF. Based on the CDR3 plus reference TRBV30 and TRBJ1-6, the full variable domain is SQTIHQWPATLVQPVGSPLSLECTVEGTSNPNLYWYRQAAGRGLQLLFYSVGIGQISSEVPQNLSASRPQDRQFILSSKKLLLSDSGFYLCAWSEVGGAYNSPLHFGNGTRLTVT.

The chain is built from TRBV9 and TRBJ2-7; the D gene is possibly TRBD1 (6 bases). This CDR3 is built from 20 residues. Germline values: CDR1 SGDLS, CDR2 YYNGEE. V was pared by 3 bases and J by 2 bases, with 30 bases between. As DNA, the CDR3 is TGTGCCAGCAGCGGCTGTGACTGGGGGCAAGGTCCCCTATTTGCCTACGAGCAGTACTTC. Translating gives CASSGCDWGQGPLFAYEQYF.

The chain combines TRBV27 with TRBJ2-7; TRBD1 matches 9 bases. After removal of 6 bases from V and 2 bases from J, the junction contained 8 bases not matched to a gene. The CDR3 is 15 residues long. Germline V gene sequence: CDR1 MNHEY, CDR2 SMNVEV (reference sequence). CDR3 loop: CASRKQGAITYEQYF. The CDR3 DNA reads as TGTGCCAGCAGGAAACAGGGGGCTATAACCTACGAGCAGTACTTC.

V gene TRBV10-3 combines with J gene TRBJ1-1; a possible D gene is TRBD1 (5 bases). The CDR3 has 14 residues. Germline loops: CDR1 ENHRY, CDR2 SYGVKD. V was clipped by 6 bases and J by 11 bases, with 22 bases between them. This CDR3 reads CAISVTRDGGDAFF. The CDR3 DNA reads TGTGCCATCAGCGTTACCCGGGACGGGGGGGATGCTTTCTTT.